This paragraph reports one T cell receptor (beta chain). These data originate in a study of neoadjuvant nivolumab and ipilimumab in lung cancer. V lost 1 base and J 2 bases, leaving 7 bases between the germline ends. Germline lookup yields CDR1 KGHSH and CDR2 LQKENI. This CDR3 contains 14 residues. The method was immunoSEQ multiplex PCR; TCRdb's version includes in-frame clones alone and lacks a portion of them. The table shows fewer than 7,000 clones, with 91% occurring only once. The V call is TRBV18, the J call TRBJ2-3, with D possibly TRBD1 on 5 matching bases. The sample was blood, taken after neoadjuvant nivolumab, alone or with ipilimumab, at or shortly before surgery. This sequence was found in an adult with non-small cell lung cancer. Some clones in this sample may be carry-over from other donors' samples. The CDR3 region is CASSPQGYTDTQYF. For the CDR3, the DNA is TGTGCCAGCTCACCACAGGGGTACACAGATACGCAGTATTTT.